This T cell receptor beta chain was sequenced in a study of blood T cell repertoires in COVID-19. In the study overall: The origin of the acute and convalescent COVID-19 samples was the United States, Italy and Spain.

After removal of 3 bases from V and 1 base from J, the junction contained 3 bases not matched to a gene. The germline V gene encodes CDR1 SGHRS and CDR2 YFSETQ. The CDR3 is made up of 14 amino acids. TCRdb keeps only in-frame clones here, not all; method: immunoSEQ multiplex PCR. Here the sample spans 300,000 to 400,000 clones, approximately 86% being singletons. The genes are TRBV5-1 and TRBJ1-1, with 7 bases matching TRBD1. The TCR sequence derives from a man younger than 40 with COVID-19, enrolled during active disease. The sequenced sample consisted of peripheral blood. The CDR3 DNA sequence: TGCGCCAGCAGCTGGGGGACAGCGAACACTGAAGCTTTCTTT. This sequence encodes CASSWGTANTEAFF.